This TCR beta chain was found in a study of blood T cell repertoires in COVID-19. Source study methods: Amplification of reference gene primers provided the estimated nucleated cell counts. The method was immunoSEQ multiplex PCR; TCRdb's version includes in-frame clones alone and lacks a portion of them. V, J and clone size reflect that table, while D and trimming were determined from the DNA. This sample carries about 370,000 clones, around 87% of them seen once, and the ten largest clones take 8% to 13%. V was clipped by 4 bases and J by 0 bases, with 10 bases between them. The germline V gene encodes CDR1 LNHNV and CDR2 YYDKDF (reference sequence). The CDR3 is 16 residues long.

Sequenced sample: peripheral blood. The TCR sequence derives from a young woman with COVID-19, enrolled during active disease. This chain uses TRBV15 with TRBJ2-6; D is perhaps TRBD2 (5 bases). The CDR3 loop reads CATSKVRGSGANVLTF. CDR3 nucleotides: TGTGCCACCAGCAAGGTTCGGGGCTCTGGGGCCAACGTCCTGACTTTC.